The following is a TCR beta chain sequence with its context. Its specific antigen is unknown. No much larger clonotype is one base removed from it; base qualities were not supplied. The sample's time point, from its label and the paper: late sampling 161 to 241 days after vaccination in a few convalescent patients. The label giving this sample's treatment or condition can be read as: 10-day PBMC culture with coronavirus spike peptide pools or control peptides (ViraFEST assay). The ViraFEST assay was used in the study, in which antigen-specific T cells were expanded with peptide pools and expanded clonotypes were subsequently identified by TCR sequencing. The convalescent patients' positive SARS-CoV-2 PCR tests fell between March and December 2020, which was before the Alpha, Beta and Delta variants emerged in the United States. PBMCs were cultured at roughly 1.8 million per well in IMDM supplemented with around 5.5% human AB serum and 8.5 to 10 IU/ml IL-2, with around 10 ug/ml peptide pools added. Half of the culture medium was replaced with fresh IL-2-containing medium on days 3 and 7. After approximately eleven days of culture, CD4+ T cells were isolated by negative selection with the EasySep CD4+ T cell isolation kit. Ficoll-Paque Plus gradient centrifugation was used to isolate PBMCs from whole blood, and the isolated PBMCs were then either used fresh or cryopreserved at -140C. In general, triplicate wells were set up for every culture condition.

V has 2 bases trimmed and J has 0 bases trimmed; junction bases matching no gene number 4. Reading the germline V gene gives CDR1 SGDLS and CDR2 YYNGEE. The CDR3 spans 16 residues, from the cysteine through the phenylalanine. The kept DNA is CDR3 alone, 48 bases in frame from the first base. This entry belongs to a study of vaccination and CD4 T cells after COVID-19 (dated by TCRdb to 2022 to 2024). At the level of the whole study: Convalescent patients had a positive SARS-CoV-2 result on nasal swab PCR, and of these patients, several had mild disease and one had severe disease. Participants got two doses of the Pfizer-BioNTech BNT162b2 vaccine (n=8) or two doses of the Moderna mRNA-1273 vaccine (n=2). Overlapping spike peptide pools from SARS-CoV-2 and from the common cold coronaviruses HCoV-NL63, HCoV-OC43 and HCoV-229E were used as culture stimuli. Post-vaccine blood samples were obtained a median of approximately 70 days after the second vaccine dose, with a range of roughly 13 to 250 days. The convalescent cohort comprised six males and four females, including two Hispanic individuals, seven Caucasians, two Asians and one multiracial person. Three convalescent patients gave samples both early after vaccination (day 14) and late after vaccination (days 161 to 241). In nine to eleven COVID-19 convalescent patients and a few infection-naive healthy vaccine recipients, researchers compared the spike-specific CD4+ TCR repertoire from before mRNA vaccination with the repertoire from after. In control cultures, a CEFX viral epitope pool was used as positive control, an HIV-1 Nef peptide pool was used as negative control, or no peptide was added. Post-COVID blood samples were collected from convalescent patients a median of around 100 days after diagnosis, with a range of about 30 to 170 days.

On the study overall, not on this receptor specifically: The median count of SARS-CoV-2-reactive clonotypes went up from around 21 after infection to 38 after vaccination, although the change was not significant. Of the vaccine-specific clones found in convalescent patients, nearly all (304 of 307) were mono-reactive for SARS-CoV-2 spike instead of being cross-reactive with common cold coronaviruses. Relatively few convalescent patients were included in the study, and early timepoints after natural infection were not analyzed. In convalescent patients, a median roughly 85% of post-vaccine SARS-CoV-2-reactive clones were detected only after vaccination, and vaccine-specific priming was suggested by this finding.

Library preparation employed PCR. DNA from cultured CD4+ T cells underwent TCR sequencing with the Oncomine TCR Beta short-read assay at the Johns Hopkins FTIC core. The QIAamp micro DNA kit was used to extract genomic DNA from the cultured CD4+ T cells. The Oncomine TCR Beta libraries from cultured CD4+ T cells were pooled using unique dual indexes and then sequenced on an Illumina iSeq 100. Per the source publication's procedure: Non-productive sequences were filtered out, and CDR3s that did not start with C, did not end with F or W, or were shorter than 7 amino acids were discarded. Antigen-specific clonotypes were identified with the MANAFEST web application by comparing peptide-stimulated wells with reference and other culture wells. Positive clones required FDR below 0.05, an odds ratio above 5, and productive frequency above 0.1% in at least two of three replicate wells. Cross-reactive clonotypes were defined as significantly expanded in both SARS-CoV-2 spike wells and at least one common cold coronavirus spike condition. Levenshtein distances (stringdist) and unrooted phylogenetic trees (ape) in R version 3.6.1 were used to assess CDR3 homology. TCRdb applied fastp at Q25 and MiXCR to the public reads, then kept only in-frame beta chains. Each record represents a unique CDR3 protein, reported with the most common genes and DNA among its rows. None of the V and J calls come from the authors' own analysis; TCRdb made them. The sample table lists about 23,000 distinct CDR3 sequences, roughly 44% of them with a count of one. The top ten clonotypes cover under 6.5% of the sample.

The chain links TRBV9 with TRBJ2-1; TRBD2 fits 8 bases in the junction. The receptor was derived from a human donor who had recovered from COVID-19. The material was CD4+ T cells from blood, cultured in vitro, obtained about 7 months after SARS-CoV-2 vaccination. For the CDR3, the sequence is CASSVSGISSYNEQFF. The DNA sequence is TGTGCCAGCAGCGTTAGCGGGATCAGCTCCTACAATGAGCAGTTCTTC.